These 30 T cell receptor beta chains originate from one sample sequenced in a study of a mutant IDH1 vaccine in newly diagnosed glioma. Which antigens these TCRs recognize remains unknown. The sample's time point: week 47, end of study. Each vaccine dose was 300 ug of mutant IDH1 20-mer peptide, with topical imiquimod. Data came from immunoSEQ multiplex PCR; TCRdb stores just in-frame clones and leaves some out. The sample lists approximately 33,000 clones, 65% to 80% occurring once. Sequencing was performed on PBMCs, taken from a glioma patient whose treatment included an IDH1 peptide vaccine. These receptors all come from a man aged 35 to 55 with glioma.

This chain connects TRBV9 to TRBJ2-7; D may be TRBD1 or TRBD2 (5 bases each). The germline V gene has CDR1 SGDLS and CDR2 YYNGEE. Trimming took off 3 bases at V and 2 bases at J, with 9 bases between the two ends. CDR3 size: 13 residues. This CDR3 reads CASSGQGAYEQYF. In nucleotides, the CDR3 is TGTGCCAGCAGCGGTCAGGGAGCCTACGAGCAGTACTTC.

This clone counts as large (0.1 to 1%). The chain uses TRBV7-8 and TRBJ2-7, with 7 bases fitting TRBD2. This CDR3 has 14 residues. Germline V gene lookup returns CDR1 SGHVS and CDR2 FQNEAQ. Unmatched junction bases numbered 4, after V lost 2 bases and J lost 3 bases. The CDR3 bases are TGTGCCAGCAGCTTACGGGACTACGGCTACGAGCAGTACTTC. This encodes CASSLRDYGYEQYF.

V usage is TRBV19 and J usage is TRBJ2-3; 7 bases line up with TRBD2. Germline assignment: CDR1 LNHDA and CDR2 SQIVND (reference sequence). This CDR3 comprises 14 residues. The J segment lost 4 bases and the V segment lost 6 bases, leaving 7 bases of the junction unmatched. This CDR3 reads CASRYRGRADTQYF. In DNA form, the CDR3 reads TGTGCCAGTAGGTATCGCGGGAGAGCAGATACGCAGTATTTT.

This sequence joins TRBV6-5 and TRBJ2-7; 10 positions match TRBD2. Germline values: CDR1 MNHEY, CDR2 SVGAGI. V was pared by 5 bases and J by 6 bases, with 7 bases of the junction left unmatched. This CDR3 is built from 14 residues. The CDR3 sequence is CASSEREGLREQYV. The CDR3 DNA follows: TGTGCCAGCAGTGAGCGGGAGGGCCTCCGCGAGCAGTACGTC.

The V call is TRBV12-5, the J call TRBJ2-2, with 8 nucleotides matching TRBD1. Germline V CDR1 and CDR2: LGHNT, FRNRAP. The CDR3 is made up of 15 amino acids. Trimming at V came to 9 bases and at J to 1 base, leaving 7 bases not matched to a gene. CDR3 coding DNA: TGTGCTAGCGACGGACAGGGCCAGAACACCGGGGAGCTGTTTTTT. Encoded protein: CASDGQGQNTGELFF.

The genes are TRBV7-9 and TRBJ1-1; TRBD1 is a possible D gene (6 bases). CDR3 length equals 15 residues. Germline CDR1 is SEHNR and CDR2 is FQNEAQ (reference sequence). The V and J ends lost 0 bases and 1 base respectively, with 9 bases between them. The CDR3 DNA reads TGTGCCAGCAGCTTAGCGGCAGGGGAGAACACTGAAGCTTTCTTT. Amino acids: CASSLAAGENTEAFF.

This chain connects TRBV5-6 to TRBJ2-3, with 8 bases fitting TRBD1. There are 15 residues in the CDR3. Germline V lookup: CDR1 SGHDT, CDR2 YYEEEE. Trimming at V came to 0 bases and at J to 6 bases, leaving 6 bases not matched to a gene. The chain's CDR3 is CASSLARGQVDTQYF. The CDR3 DNA is TGTGCCAGCAGCTTGGCCAGGGGGCAGGTCGATACGCAGTATTTT.

V gene TRBV19 combines with J gene TRBJ1-1; 7 bases fit TRBD1. Trimming removed 4 bases from V and 6 bases from J; junction bases left unmatched: 5. Germline V lookup: CDR1 LNHDA, CDR2 SQIVND (reference sequence). The length of the CDR3 is 13 residues. CDR3: CASSTGGNSEAFF. The CDR3 DNA follows: TGTGCCAGTAGTACAGGGGGGAATTCTGAAGCTTTCTTT.

The sample holds a few counts of this clone. The chain uses TRBV6-1 and TRBJ1-3; D is unclear. CDR3 length: 10 residues. V was pared by 3 bases and J by 11 bases, with 5 bases between. Germline CDR1 is MNHNS and CDR2 is SASEGT. The CDR3 reads CASSEISIYF. In nucleotides, the CDR3 is TGTGCCAGCAGTGAGATTTCCATATATTTT.

This clone was recorded a few times. The rearrangement uses TRBV11-2 and TRBJ2-7, with D possibly being TRBD1 or TRBD2 (5 bases each). V lost 3 bases to trimming and J lost 2 bases, with 8 bases between them. The CDR3 covers 13 residues. Per the germline V gene, CDR1 is SGHAT and CDR2 is FQNNGV. The CDR3 protein is CASSLTGPYEQYF. The CDR3 DNA reads TGTGCCAGCAGCTTGACGGGACCCTACGAGCAGTACTTC.

The chain has TRBV7-9 and TRBJ1-1; D gene unclear. The CDR3 consists of 11 residues. CDR1 SEHNR and CDR2 FQNEAQ come from the germline V gene (reference sequence). Trimming took 9 bases from V and 0 from J, leaving 5 bases between them. This CDR3 reads CASQMNTEAFF. For the CDR3, the DNA is TGTGCCAGTCAGATGAACACTGAAGCTTTCTTT.

V and J are TRBV4-1 and TRBJ2-1; 7 bases fit TRBD2. The CDR3 loop spans 16 amino acids. The germline V gene has CDR1 MGHRA and CDR2 YSYEKL. J lost 7 bases, V lost 11 bases, and 20 bases had no gene match. CDR3 residues: CASGGSGRGLTNEQFF. Written as DNA, the CDR3 is TGCGCCTCCGGAGGTAGCGGGCGGGGACTAACGAATGAGCAGTTCTTC.

The chain recombines TRBV21-1 with TRBJ2-3; TRBD1, as called in the table, went unchecked against the DNA. TRBV21-1 represents a pseudogene. The length of the CDR3 is 18 residues. The CDR3 DNA is TGTGCCAGCAGGAGGGGCAGGGGGCCCCCCCTATACACAGATACGCAGTATTTT. Amino acid sequence: CASRRGRGPPLYTDTQYF.

Points on this clone: Other nucleotide sequences from this sample produce the same CDR3. V usage is TRBV19 and J usage is TRBJ1-3, with TRBD1 matching 7 bases. J was trimmed by 4 bases and V by 9 bases; bases with no gene match: 9. The CDR3 contains 14 residues. The germline gives CDR1 LNHDA, CDR2 SQIVND (reference sequence). The CDR3 here is CASTRGGSGNTIYF. The CDR3 DNA follows: TGTGCCAGCACTCGAGGGGGCTCGGGAAACACCATATATTTT.

The chain has TRBV19 and TRBJ2-7; D is undetermined. The V end was cut by 11 bases, the J end by 0 bases, with 14 bases between. The CDR3 contains 13 residues. Germline CDR1 LNHDA, CDR2 SQIVND (reference sequence). The CDR3 DNA reads as TGTGCCTGCTCTCCGGGTTCCTCCTACGAGCAGTACTTC. Translated, it gives CACSPGSSYEQYF.

The rearrangement uses TRBV6-4 and TRBJ2-1; D remains unclear. The V end lost 5 bases, the J end lost 2 bases, and 16 bases lay between the germline ends. The CDR3 is 16 residues long. CDR1 and CDR2 (germline): MRHNA, SNTAGT. The CDR3 DNA is TGTGCCAGCAGTTTAGACTGGGAACATACCTACAATGAGCAGTTCTTC. Its protein is CASSLDWEHTYNEQFF.

This chain joins TRBV21-1 and TRBJ1-1. TRBV21-1 is tagged as a pseudogene. The CDR3 length is 16 residues. CDR3 sequence (DNA): TGTGCCAGCAGCTCAGGAGGCGGGGCCGGCGGCACTGAAGCTTTCTTT. Translation gives CASSSGGGAGGTEAFF.

This chain uses TRBV4-1 with TRBJ2-3; 12 nucleotides line up with TRBD2. CDR1 and CDR2 from the germline V gene are MGHRA and YSYEKL. The CDR3 is 17 residues long. V gave up 1 base and J gave up 3 bases; unmatched junction bases: 5. The CDR3 DNA is TGCGCCAGCAGCCAAGTAGTGACTAGCGGGAGTACAGATACGCAGTATTTT. Protein product: CASSQVVTSGSTDTQYF.

By frequency in the sample, this clone is medium-sized. V and J are TRBV27 and TRBJ2-4, with D possibly being TRBD2 (5 bases). Per the germline V gene, CDR1 is MNHEY and CDR2 is SMNVEV (reference sequence). V lost 2 bases, J lost 6 bases, and 14 bases lay in between. The CDR3 sequence is 15 residues long. CDR3 nucleotides: TGTGCCAGCAGTTTAGTCCCACCCAGCGGAAACATTCAGTACTTC. Its protein product is CASSLVPPSGNIQYF.

The V gene is TRBV6-4, the J gene TRBJ2-3, with 8 bases that match TRBD2. The CDR3 runs 15 residues. V shed 2 bases, J shed 6 bases, and the junction held 7 bases outside the gene matches. Germline V CDR1 and CDR2: MRHNA, SNTAGT. For the CDR3, the DNA is TGTGCCAGCAGTGACGGGCGCAGCGGGAGTGATACGCAGTATTTT. Encoded protein: CASSDGRSGSDTQYF.

The chain combines TRBV29-1 with TRBJ2-5; a possible D gene is TRBD2 (5 bases). Looked up from germline, CDR1 is SQVTM and CDR2 is ANQGSEA. V gave up 4 bases and J gave up 1 base, with 13 bases separating them. The CDR3 contains 14 residues. In nucleotides, the CDR3 is TGCAGCGTTGCTGAATGGGGAGCCCAAGAGACCCAGTACTTC. It specifies CSVAEWGAQETQYF. The full variable domain, completed using reference TRBV29-1 and TRBJ2-5, is SAVISQKPSRDICQRGTSLTIQCQVDSQVTMMFWYRQQPGQSLTLIATANQGSEATYESGFVIDKFPISRPNLTFSTLTVSNMSPEDSSIYLCSVAEWGAQETQYFGPGTRLLVL.

This chain uses TRBV20-1 with TRBJ1-1; D gene ambiguous. Germline V lookup: CDR1 DFQATT, CDR2 SNEGSKA (reference sequence). V was trimmed by 6 bases and J by 8 bases, leaving 10 bases between them. CDR3 length equals 10 residues. This CDR3 is CSARRVEAFF. CDR3 DNA sequence: TGCAGTGCGAGAAGGGTGGAAGCTTTCTTT.

This rearrangement joins TRBV6-5 to TRBJ2-7; 8 bases line up with TRBD1. The trim removed 6 bases at V and 5 bases at J, leaving 6 bases unmatched. This CDR3 spans 13 amino acids. In germline, CDR1 is MNHEY, CDR2 SVGAGI. CDR3 amino acids: CASSRTGFNEQYF. The CDR3 DNA reads TGTGCCAGCAGCCGGACAGGGTTCAACGAGCAGTACTTC.

V is TRBV5-5 and J is TRBJ1-3; unclear D gene. Deletions cut 5 bases from V and 2 bases from J, with 14 bases between. The germline gives CDR1 SGHKS, CDR2 YYEKEE (reference sequence). This CDR3 region has 15 residues. This chain's CDR3 is CASRRTENPGNTIYF. The CDR3 DNA follows: TGTGCCAGCAGACGGACTGAGAATCCTGGAAACACCATATATTTT.

The chain links TRBV30 to TRBJ1-2; D unresolved. The CDR3 has 13 amino acids. From germline, CDR1 is GTSNPN and CDR2 SVGIG (reference sequence). V gave up 1 base and J gave up 2 bases, with 8 bases separating them. In nucleotides, the CDR3 is TGTGCCTGGAGTGGGGGTTTCAACTATGGCTACACCTTC. It specifies CAWSGGFNYGYTF.

The chain is built from TRBV6-1 and TRBJ1-1; D not certain. Trimming pared 7 bases from V and 6 bases from J, leaving 9 bases between. Germline V lookup: CDR1 MNHNS, CDR2 SASEGT. The CDR3 has 11 amino acids. In nucleotides, the CDR3 is TGTGCCAGCACGAACGGGGCTGAAGCTTTCTTT. Its protein product is CASTNGAEAFF.

This chain connects TRBV5-1 to TRBJ1-1; no clear D. Trimming took 1 base from V and 3 from J, leaving 10 bases between them. The CDR3 has 14 residues. CDR1 is SGHRS, CDR2 YFSETQ, per germline. Here the CDR3 reads CASSLPGPDTEAFF. CDR3 nucleotide sequence: TGCGCCAGCAGCTTGCCTGGGCCAGACACTGAAGCTTTCTTT. The complete variable domain, with remaining parts taken from reference TRBV5-1 and TRBJ1-1, reads KAGVTQTPRYLIKTRGQQVTLSCSPISGHRSVSWYQQTPGQGLQFLFEYFSETQRNKGNFPGRFSGRQFSNSRSEMNVSTLELGDSALYLCASSLPGPDTEAFFGQGTRLTVV.

This clone was seen only once. The chain links TRBV11-2 to TRBJ1-1; 7 bases are shared with TRBD1. The ends lost 2 bases at V and 1 base at J; junction bases unmatched: 4. The germline gives CDR1 SGHAT, CDR2 FQNNGV. This CDR3 spans 15 amino acids. The CDR3 spells CASSLMTGSNTEAFF. CDR3 nucleotide sequence: TGTGCCAGCAGCTTAATGACAGGGTCGAACACTGAAGCTTTCTTT.

V usage is TRBV4-1 and J usage is TRBJ2-4, with 14 bases lining up with TRBD2. The CDR3 is 14 residues long. Losses at the gene ends were 6 bases for V and 9 bases for J; bases not matched to a gene: 4. Germline V gene sequence: CDR1 MGHRA, CDR2 YSYEKL. The CDR3 DNA reads as TGCGCCAGCAGTCCGACTAGCGGGAGGGCCATTCAGTACTTC. Its translation is CASSPTSGRAIQYF.

The chain couples TRBV10-3 to TRBJ1-1, with a possible D match to TRBD1 (6 bases). CDR3 length: 14 residues. V lost 6 bases and J 2 bases, leaving 13 bases between the germline ends. Germline lookup yields CDR1 ENHRY and CDR2 SYGVKD. CDR3 residues: CAIRAAGGNTEAFF. CDR3 sequence (DNA): TGTGCCATCAGGGCCGCGGGGGGCAACACTGAAGCTTTCTTT.